This TCR beta chain originates from a study of Graves' ophthalmopathy and Graves' hyperthyroidism. Study-wide results and caveats: Blood also harbored most expanded thyroid clonotypes above 0.001 frequency.

Worth noting for this clonotype: Antigen specificity is unknown.

Amplified material comprised TCR beta CDR3 regions derived from RNA transcripts. First-round RT-PCR employed HTBI primers, with a second-round multiplex PCR after it. Via MiXCR, TCRdb re-called the multiplex PCR reads, giving one row per CDR3 protein. The repertoire includes about 740,000 distinct CDR3 sequences, roughly 40% of them detected once, and 44% sits in the top ten. Disease in donors with ophthalmopathy had moderate-to-severe activity, CAS ≥3, NOSPECS ≥4 and under 3 months' duration. V was clipped by 5 bases and J by 2 bases, with 10 bases between them. The CDR3 consists of 14 residues. CDR1 MGHDK and CDR2 SYGVNS come from the germline V gene.

The chain is built from TRBV25-1 and TRBJ1-5; D call uncertain. Input material: peripheral blood. This receptor was taken from an adult man with Graves' ophthalmopathy. The CDR3 bases are TGTGCCAGCAGTTTACTATCGGGCAATCAGCCCCAGCATTTT. It specifies CASSLLSGNQPQHF. The whole variable domain, filled in from reference TRBV25-1 and TRBJ1-5, reads EADIYQTPRYLVIGTGKKITLECSQTMGHDKMYWYQQDPGMELHLIHYSYGVNSTEKGDLSSESTVSRIRTEHFPLTLESARPSHTSQYLCASSLLSGNQPQHFGDGTRLSIL.